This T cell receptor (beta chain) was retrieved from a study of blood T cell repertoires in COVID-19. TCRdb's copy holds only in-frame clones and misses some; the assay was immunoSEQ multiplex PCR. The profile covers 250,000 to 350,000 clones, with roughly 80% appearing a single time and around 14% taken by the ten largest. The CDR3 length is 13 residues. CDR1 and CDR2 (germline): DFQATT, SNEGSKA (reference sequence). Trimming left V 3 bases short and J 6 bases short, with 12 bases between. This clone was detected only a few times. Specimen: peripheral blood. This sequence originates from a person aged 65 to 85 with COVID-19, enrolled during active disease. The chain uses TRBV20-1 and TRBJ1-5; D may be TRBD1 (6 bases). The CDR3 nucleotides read TGCAGTGCTAGTACAGGGCTCAGTCAGCCCCAGCATTTT. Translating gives CSASTGLSQPQHF.